The clone carrying this T cell receptor (beta chain) was observed many times. Its cognate antigen is unknown. This specimen belongs to a study of CD8+CD57+ T cells in acquired aplastic anemia. Overall study: The study obtained an average of 3.2 ug of DNA from sorted CD4+ and CD8+ cells. Study outcomes and limitations: Approximately 30 was the count of CD8+ CDR3 sequences that patients shared with controls.

Before being chosen for sequencing, patients had shown CD8+CD57+ cell expansion by flow cytometry. All participating patients were living with severe acquired aplastic anemia. Patients had not yet gotten any therapy when their blood was taken for sampling. Germline assignment: CDR1 MNHNS and CDR2 SASEGT. J was trimmed by 10 bases and V by 5 bases; bases with no gene match: 11. This CDR3 is 15 amino acids long. Profiling that covered TCR beta VDJ and CDR3 relied on genomic DNA as its template. A single record per CDR3 protein comes from TCRdb applying MiXCR to the reads. The data contain over 150,000 distinct CDR3 sequences, roughly 65% of them seen just once; the ten biggest clones take up more than 40%.

The sample taken for sequencing was sorted CD4+, CD8+, or CD8+CD57+ T cells (not recorded which) from PBMCs. The receptor was isolated from a human donor with aplastic anemia. This sequence joins TRBV6-1 and TRBJ2-1, with 10 bases matching TRBD2. The CDR3 sequence is CASSWASGGAIEQFF. CDR3 nucleotide sequence: TGTGCCAGCAGTTGGGCCAGCGGGGGGGCCATCGAGCAGTTCTTC.